This passage covers 24 T cell receptor beta chains from one sample sequenced in a study of molecular identifiers for immune sequencing clone quantification. TCRdb re-called the PCR reads through MiXCR, storing one row per CDR3 protein. The sample has around 320,000 distinct CDR3 sequences, 24% seen once. Sequencing used naive CD8+ T cells from blood, with Jurkat cell RNA spiked in. Specified subset: FACS-sorted CD8+CD4-CCR7+CD45RA+ naive T cells. All receptors derive from a human donor in good health. Some libraries in this study had Jurkat cell RNA spiked in.

A word on this clonotype: It may be a read error: a sequence one base away is much more abundant. The rearrangement joins TRBV7-2 to TRBJ2-4; D tentatively reads TRBD1 or TRBD2 (5 bases each). Looked up from germline, CDR1 is SGHTA and CDR2 is FQGNSA. The V and J ends lost 4 bases and 5 bases respectively, with 9 bases between them. The CDR3 consists of 13 residues. The CDR3: CASSWDQENIQYF. CDR3 in DNA: TGTGCCAGCAGCTGGGACCAGGAAAACATTCAGTACTTC. Variable domain in full (rest from reference TRBV7-2 and TRBJ2-4): GAGVSQSPSNKVTEKGKDVELRCDPISGHTALYWYRQSLGQGLEFLIYFQGNSAPDKSGLPSDRFSAERTGGSVSTLTIQRTQQEDSAVYLCASSWDQENIQYFGAGTRLSVL.

This clonotype was counted many times. J is TRBJ2-7 and V is TRBV7-9; TRBD1 matches 8 bases. The length of the CDR3 is 15 residues. V lost 5 bases and J lost 2; bases outside the gene matches: 8. Germline V CDR1 and CDR2: SEHNR, FQNEAQ (reference sequence). The CDR3 protein is CASSPPRGPAYEQYF. For the CDR3, the DNA is TGTGCCAGCAGCCCACCCAGGGGGCCGGCCTACGAGCAGTACTTC.

The chain employs TRBV25-1 and TRBJ1-1; 9 nucleotides line up with TRBD1. V gave up 8 bases and J gave up 8 bases; unmatched junction bases: 6. CDR3 length equals 12 residues. Germline V lookup: CDR1 MGHDK, CDR2 SYGVNS. CDR3 nucleotides: TGTGCCAGCGGCTGGGGACAGGGCGAAGCTTTCTTT. As protein: CASGWGQGEAFF.

At least ten counts were recorded for this clonotype. The chain combines TRBV9 with TRBJ1-5; 7 bases map to TRBD1. CDR3 length equals 15 residues. The V segment lost 3 bases and the J segment 5 bases; nucleotides outside the gene matches: 8. The germline V gene has CDR1 SGDLS and CDR2 YYNGEE. The CDR3 loop is CASSATGEVDQPQHF. CDR3 nucleotide sequence: TGTGCCAGCAGCGCAACAGGGGAGGTCGATCAGCCCCAGCATTTT.

Only a few counts were recorded for this clonotype. The V call is TRBV25-1, the J call TRBJ2-3, with D unclear. V was cut by 1 base and J by 2 bases, with 16 bases left in between. CDR3 length: 17 amino acids. Germline V gene data show CDR1 as MGHDK and CDR2 as SYGVNS. The CDR3 DNA is TGTGCCAGCAGTGAATTGGGTCAGCTCCCCTACACAGATACGCAGTATTTT. It encodes CASSELGQLPYTDTQYF. Full variable domain (outside the CDR3, taken from reference TRBV25-1 and TRBJ2-3): EADIYQTPRYLVIGTGKKITLECSQTMGHDKMYWYQQDPGMELHLIHYSYGVNSTEKGDLSSESTVSRIRTEHFPLTLESARPSHTSQYLCASSELGQLPYTDTQYFGPGTRLTVL.

At least ten counts were recorded for this clonotype. The CDR3 region has the DNA TGTGCCAGCAGCTTAGACAGGGCCCATGGCTACACCTTC. It codes for CASSLDRAHGYTF. The rearrangement links TRBV5-4 to TRBJ1-2, with TRBD1 matching 7 bases. With 2 bases clipped from V and 6 bases from J, the junction kept 4 bases outside the gene matches. This CDR3 is built from 13 residues. Germline values: CDR1 SGHNT, CDR2 YYREEE (reference sequence).

The gene calls are TRBV14 and TRBJ2-7; D call uncertain. Per germline, CDR1 SGHDN and CDR2 FVKESK. V lost 1 base and J lost 1, with 11 bases in between. The CDR3 is 15 residues long. The CDR3 here is CASSQGRVRSYEQYF. The CDR3, as DNA: TGTGCCAGCAGCCAAGGTAGAGTGAGGTCCTACGAGCAGTACTTC.

This clonotype occurred many times. The rearrangement joins TRBV2 to TRBJ2-3, with TRBD2 matching over 9 bases. There are 16 residues in the CDR3. With 5 bases clipped from V and 5 bases from J, the junction kept 11 bases outside the gene matches. From germline, CDR1 is SNHLY and CDR2 FYNNEI. DNA of the CDR3: TGTGCCAGCAGTCCCGTAGCGGGGGCCATGGGAGATACGCAGTATTTT. Translated, it gives CASSPVAGAMGDTQYF.

The genes are TRBV20-1 and TRBJ2-4; tentative D call: TRBD2 (6 bases). This CDR3 contains 13 residues. V was shortened by 6 bases and J by 9 bases, with 18 bases between the two germline ends. Germline CDR1 is DFQATT and CDR2 is SNEGSKA (reference sequence). Here the CDR3 DNA reads TGCAGTGCCCGGGGCGGGGCCCCTAGCATTCAGTACTTC. Amino acids: CSARGGAPSIQYF.

In this sample, this clonotype turned up many times. V is TRBV29-1 and J is TRBJ2-2; 9 positions agree with TRBD1. The CDR3 spans 16 residues. CDR1 is SQVTM, CDR2 ANQGSEA, per germline. Germline trimming cut 5 bases from V and 3 bases from J; bases unmatched to any gene: 10. CDR3 region: CSVRDRDRADTGELFF. In DNA, the CDR3 is TGCAGCGTTCGCGACCGGGACAGGGCGGACACCGGGGAGCTGTTTTTT.

V is TRBV10-3 and J is TRBJ2-5; 9 nucleotides agree with TRBD2. The junction had 7 bases not matched to a gene; V was cut back by 0 bases and J by 2 bases. Per germline, CDR1 ENHRY and CDR2 SYGVKD. CDR3 length: 17 amino acids. The CDR3 here is CAISESVAGAVQETQYF. CDR3 nucleotide sequence: TGTGCCATCAGTGAGTCGGTAGCGGGAGCGGTACAAGAGACCCAGTACTTC.

This clonotype appeared many times. The genes are TRBV7-6 and TRBJ2-5; tentatively, D is TRBD1 or TRBD2 (6 bases each). This CDR3 region has 15 residues. In germline, CDR1 is SGHVS, CDR2 FNYEAQ. Between the trimmed V and J ends, which lost 4 bases and 5 bases, there was a span of 17 bases. The CDR3 DNA sequence: TGTGCCAGCAGCTGGAGGGACACCTGGTCGGAGACCCAGTACTTC. Amino acids: CASSWRDTWSETQYF. Complete variable domain (other parts from reference TRBV7-6 and TRBJ2-5): GAGVSQSPRYKVTKRGQDVALRCDPISGHVSLYWYRQALGQGPEFLTYFNYEAQQDKSGLPNDRFSAERPEGSISTLTIQRTEQRDSAMYRCASSWRDTWSETQYFGPGTRLLVL.

Notes on this clonotype: The junction differs from germline at one of its ends, possibly a read error. The rearrangement links TRBV10-3 to TRBJ2-7; D perhaps matches TRBD1 (6 bases). CDR3 length equals 13 residues. Germline-derived CDR1 and CDR2 are ENHRY and SYGVKD. The CDR3 sequence is CAISWDTYYEQYF. DNA for the CDR3: TGTGCGATCAGTTGGGACACTTACTACGAGCAGTACTTC.

This clonotype was observed at least ten times. The gene calls are TRBV2 and TRBJ2-6, with D tentatively TRBD1 (6 bases). This CDR3 region has 15 residues. Trimming shortened V by 7 bases and J by 4 bases, and 14 bases separated the two germline ends. The V gene's germline CDR1 is SNHLY and CDR2 FYNNEI. CDR3 sequence (DNA): TGTGCCAGCACTCAAGTGGGGGCAGGGGCCAACGTCCTGACTTTC. Protein sequence: CASTQVGAGANVLTF.

The chain joins TRBV29-1 to TRBJ1-1; D ambiguous. V shed 3 bases and J shed 6 bases, with 8 bases lying between them. This CDR3 spans 11 amino acids. Germline CDR1 reads SQVTM; CDR2 reads ANQGSEA. The CDR3 DNA follows: TGCAGCGTTGAGTCTAACGCTGAAGCTTTCTTT. This encodes CSVESNAEAFF. Full variable domain (remainder filled in from reference TRBV29-1 and TRBJ1-1): SAVISQKPSRDICQRGTSLTIQCQVDSQVTMMFWYRQQPGQSLTLIATANQGSEATYESGFVIDKFPISRPNLTFSTLTVSNMSPEDSSIYLCSVESNAEAFFGQGTRLTVV.

This clonotype showed up just a few times. The chain carries TRBV4-3 and TRBJ2-5; 9 nucleotides match TRBD1. V trimming: 2 bases; J trimming: 5 bases; junction bases outside the gene matches: 6. This CDR3 has 15 residues. Per germline, CDR1 LGHNA and CDR2 YSLEER. The CDR3 DNA follows: TGCGCCAGCAGCCAATACAGGGGGCTGGGTGAGACCCAGTACTTC. Its translation is CASSQYRGLGETQYF.

This clonotype has only a few counts. This chain connects TRBV4-3 to TRBJ2-3, with D hard to call. The CDR3 extends over 15 amino acids. The germline V gene has CDR1 LGHNA and CDR2 YSLEER. V was pared by 0 bases and J by 0 bases, with 7 bases between. The CDR3 reads CASSQDQLSTDTQYF. Written as DNA, the CDR3 is TGCGCCAGCAGCCAAGACCAGCTAAGCACAGATACGCAGTATTTT.

This clonotype was seen a handful of times. The V gene is TRBV4-3, the J gene TRBJ2-7; TRBD2 matches 13 bases. The length of the CDR3 is 18 residues. The germline gives CDR1 LGHNA, CDR2 YSLEER. The V and J ends lost 1 base and 7 bases, in that order; junction bases with no gene match: 13. As DNA, the CDR3 is TGCGCCAGCAGCCAAGCCCCAAACCTAGGACTAGCGGGAGTTGAGCAGTACTTC. Translation gives CASSQAPNLGLAGVEQYF.

This chain connects TRBV6-5 to TRBJ2-3, with 7 bases that match TRBD2. Per germline, CDR1 MNHEY and CDR2 SVGAGI. The CDR3 contains 14 residues. J was trimmed by 4 bases and V by 8 bases; bases with no gene match: 9. This chain's CDR3 is CASALAASADTQYF. Here the CDR3 DNA reads TGTGCCAGCGCCCTAGCGGCTAGCGCAGATACGCAGTATTTT.

Concerning this clonotype: This may stem from a read error, because a much larger clone lies one nucleotide away. V is TRBV7-9 and J is TRBJ2-3; D may match TRBD1 or TRBD2 (5 bases each). CDR1 SEHNR and CDR2 FQNEAQ come from the germline V gene (reference sequence). The CDR3 spans 16 residues. V lost 8 bases to trimming and J lost 1 base, with 19 bases between them. CDR3 nucleotides: TGTGCCAGCGGCCCCCAGGGATTCGGGGGCACAGATACGCAGTATTTT. Its protein is CASGPQGFGGTDTQYF.

About this clonotype: This could be a read error, since a much larger clone is one nucleotide away. The V and J genes are TRBV6-5 and TRBJ1-1, with D perhaps matching TRBD1 (5 bases). The CDR3 totals 15 residues. Germline CDR1 and CDR2: MNHEY and SVGAGI. The V gene lost 0 bases and the J gene lost 5 bases, with 13 bases spanning the gap. The CDR3: CASSYSLGGGTEAFF. In nucleotides, the CDR3 is TGTGCCAGCAGTTACTCGCTGGGGGGGGGGACTGAAGCTTTCTTT.

V gene TRBV3-1 combines with J gene TRBJ1-2; TRBD1 aligns across 8 bases. After removal of 8 bases from V and 6 bases from J, the junction contained 17 bases not matched to a gene. Germline loops: CDR1 LGHDT, CDR2 YNNKEL (reference sequence). The CDR3 has 16 amino acids. This chain's CDR3 is CASGRPDVQGQDGYTF. Here the CDR3 DNA reads TGTGCCAGCGGCCGCCCGGATGTTCAGGGACAGGATGGCTACACCTTC.

This clonotype was recorded many times. This sequence joins TRBV7-6 and TRBJ2-7, with 11 bases fitting TRBD2. V was clipped by 5 bases and J by 5 bases; unmatched bases: 8. CDR1 SGHVS and CDR2 FNYEAQ come from the germline V gene. The CDR3 length is 15 residues. The CDR3 DNA reads as TGTGCCAGCAGCATTAGCGGGGGGGCTTACGACGAGCAGTACTTC. This codes for CASSISGGAYDEQYF.

This chain links TRBV3-1 with TRBJ1-2, with TRBD1 identical over 7 bases. Germline trimming cut 7 bases from V and 3 bases from J; bases unmatched to any gene: 8. Germline V CDR1 and CDR2: LGHDT, YNNKEL (reference sequence). The CDR3 length is 14 residues. This CDR3 is CASTQTGNHYGYTF. For the CDR3, the DNA is TGTGCCAGCACCCAGACAGGGAATCACTATGGCTACACCTTC. Full variable domain (outside the CDR3, taken from reference TRBV3-1 and TRBJ1-2): DTAVSQTPKYLVTQMGNDKSIKCEQNLGHDTMYWYKQDSKKFLKIMFSYNNKELIINETVPNRFSPKSPDKAHLNLHINSLELGDSAVYFCASTQTGNHYGYTFGSGTRLTVV.